The present entry profiles one TCR beta chain with its context. Its target is not known. The protocol was immunoSEQ multiplex PCR, while the TCRdb copy is restricted to in-frame clones and leaves out a portion. The sample records under 250,000 clones, 81% being singletons. This entry belongs to a study of cytomegalovirus exposure and HLA in healthy donors. Points from the study as a whole: In vitro testing confirmed a few CMV-associated chains as specific for CMV antigens. The study designated 150 to 200 TCR beta chains cytomegalovirus-associated.

The TCR sequence derives from a woman in her 30s in good health and CMV-seronegative. The sample comprised PBMCs.

This chain's CDR3 is CASSRDWVYEQYF. CDR3 in DNA: TGTGCCAGCAGTCGGGACTGGGTATACGAGCAGTACTTC. The chain couples TRBV6-6 to TRBJ2-7; a possible D gene is TRBD2 (6 bases). CDR1 is MNHNY, CDR2 SVGAGI, per germline (reference sequence). CDR3 length equals 13 residues. V was pared by 5 bases and J by 4 bases, with 12 bases between.